This T cell receptor beta chain was recorded in a study of beta chain features in type 1 diabetes. Study observations and caveats: Moderately but significantly shorter TCRB CDR3s were found in Type 1 diabetes patients in all four CD4+ subsets.

This clone was observed a few times. Its antigen is as yet unknown. Since all of the isolated RNA was reverse transcribed, expressed TCRB transcripts were what got sequenced. Clones were sequenced by immunoSEQ multiplex PCR, and TCRdb holds only the in-frame ones, with some missing. The table includes 150,000 to 200,000 clones, 6.5% to 8.5% detected once. Purity exceeding 95% was reached by all sorted populations. This CDR3 comprises 14 residues. The V gene end was trimmed by 1 base and the J gene end by 4 bases; junction bases not matched to a gene: 2. Germline loops: CDR1 LGHNA, CDR2 YNFKEQ. The chain combines TRBV4-2 with TRBJ2-3; TRBD2 agrees at 7 bases. Sequenced material: central memory CD4+ T cells from blood. The sequence was collected from a young woman with type 1 diabetes. The CDR3 here is CASSQGEGPDTQYF. In DNA, the CDR3 is TGTGCCAGCAGCCAAGGGGAGGGCCCAGATACGCAGTATTTT.